This T cell receptor beta chain was retrieved from a study of blood T cell repertoires in COVID-19. On the study more broadly: Samples taken during acute and convalescent COVID-19 were collected in the United States, Italy and Spain. PBMCs, B-cell-depleted T cells, or T cells provided the cDNA or gDNA that made up the material.

This CDR3 comprises 15 residues. The V end lost 4 bases, the J end lost 8 bases, and 19 bases lay between the germline ends. CDR1 and CDR2 (germline): SGDLS, YYNGEE. As handled by the study authors: Scientists estimated how many nucleated cells there were by amplifying reference gene primers. Generated by immunoSEQ multiplex PCR, the TCRdb table keeps only in-frame clones and is missing some. The D gene and trimming were derived from the DNA, and the V and J assignments and clone size from that table. The sample holds 80,000 or so clones; about nine tenths are singletons and the top ten take 1.5% to 2%.

The chain uses TRBV9 and TRBJ2-1, with a tentative D call TRBD2 (5 bases). Sequencing was performed on peripheral blood. This receptor was obtained from a woman in her forties or fifties in a cohort sampled during active COVID-19. The CDR3 sequence: CASSPGSGRRDEQFF. CDR3 coding DNA: TGTGCCAGCAGCCCGGGGTCCGGTAGGAGAGATGAGCAGTTCTTC.